This T cell receptor beta chain was recorded in a study of T cell responses to AZD1222 COVID-19 vaccine (dated by TCRdb to about 2021). Background for the entire study: TCR sequencing was performed for 230 to 250 trial participants, of whom about 200 were given two doses of AZD1222 and approximately 25 were given two doses of MenACWY control vaccine. Trial participants were enrolled by age into subgroups of 18-55, 56-69 and 70-plus years, and roughly 150, 30 and 60 TCR-sequenced participants, respectively, were included in these subgroups.

The time point label of this sample denotes: about 28 days (+/-7) after the second vaccine dose. Because spike-specific TCR depth and breadth did not differ between the two schedules, AZD1222 recipients who got a second dose at roughly 4 weeks were pooled with those who got a second dose at roughly 12 weeks. Vaccinee samples came from UK trials COV001 and COV002, including a single-blind randomized controlled phase 2/3 trial of AZD1222 (ChAdOx1 nCoV-19) in healthy adults. For TCRbeta chain sequencing, PBMC samples from trial participants were taken at day 0 and at day 28 after the second dose. Paper-wide results and their limitations: Epitopes outside the regions mutated in the B.1.351 and B.1.1.7 variants were reportedly recognized by nearly half of the unique spike-specific TCRs. The whole spike protein was spanned by vaccine-associated CD4 TCRs, and dominant responses were seen in regions 160-218 and 743-854. Participants were mostly white British and included more females than males, and it was suggested by the authors that clonal diversity may have been underestimated. In the small 56-69-year group, the increase in depth fell short of significance, most likely because of low power. Because no day 14 peak-response samples were available, the repertoires could be characterized only after the peak T cell response. After two AZD1222 doses, both the breadth and the depth of spike-specific TCRs were significantly higher than at day 0 and than in MenACWY recipients. Only a handful of AZD1222 recipients were SARS-CoV-2 seropositive at baseline, limiting conclusions about previously exposed vaccinees.

As for this clone: The antigen it binds to is not known. Nothing much larger sits one base from this clone, and base qualities are not available.

The germline V gene (reference sequence) provides CDR1 SEHNR and CDR2 FQNEAQ. Spanning cysteine to phenylalanine, the CDR3 consists of 13 amino acids. Only the CDR3 DNA is retained, 39 bases long and in frame from the first base. The germline ends are 7 bases apart after V is trimmed by 2 bases and J by 2 bases. The CDR3 regions of human TCRbeta chains were subjected to immunosequencing. Per the authors' processing: TCRs in the repertoires were matched against a reference library of SARS-CoV-2-specific TCRs that had been generated with the MIRA antigen-specificity platform. Breadth was defined as the fraction of unique TCRs that were SARS-CoV-2-associated. Depth was defined as the fraction of total T cells that were SARS-CoV-2-associated. Each spike-specific TCR was assigned to its reactive spike region and to a CD4 or CD8 class using the MIRA data. Log10-transformed breadth and depth values were compared by one-way ANOVA with Sidak's multiple comparisons tests. The table comes from immuneACCESS by way of TCRdb, which keeps in-frame sequences with V and J called. Part of the clones is missing from these tables; in studies checked, under half for an unresolved V gene and the rest for unknown reasons. D and trimming come from the DNA, and the V and J calls and clone size come from that table. Here the sample has about 130,000 clones; just under 95% occur a single time. The ten most abundant clones make up approximately 1.2% of the sample.

The receptor was isolated from an adult who received the AZD1222 COVID-19 vaccine. Here the sequenced sample was peripheral blood, taken 28 days after the second AZD1222 dose. The chain is made from TRBV7-9 and TRBJ2-7, with the D gene uncertain. The sequence in DNA is TGTGCCAGCAGCTTACCCACACCCTACGAGCAGTACTTC. This is translated as CASSLPTPYEQYF.